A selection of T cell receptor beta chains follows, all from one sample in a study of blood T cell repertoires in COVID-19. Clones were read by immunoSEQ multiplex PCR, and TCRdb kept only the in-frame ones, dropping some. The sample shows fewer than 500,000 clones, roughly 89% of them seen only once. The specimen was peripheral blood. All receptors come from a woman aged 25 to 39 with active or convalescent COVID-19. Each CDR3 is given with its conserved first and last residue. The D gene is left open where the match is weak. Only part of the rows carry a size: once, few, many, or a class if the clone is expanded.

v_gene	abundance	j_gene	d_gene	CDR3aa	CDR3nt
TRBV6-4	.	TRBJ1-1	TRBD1	CASSAAGGKVNTEAFF	TGTGCCAGCAGTGCGGCAGGGGGAAAGGTGAACACTGAAGCTTTCTTT
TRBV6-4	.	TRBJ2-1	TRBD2	CASSVTGTSGNEQFF	TGTGCCAGCAGTGTCACCGGGACTAGCGGGAATGAGCAGTTCTTC
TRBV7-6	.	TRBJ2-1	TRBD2	CASSLGGGGFNEQFF	TGTGCCAGCAGCTTGGGCGGGGGGGGTTTCAATGAGCAGTTCTTC
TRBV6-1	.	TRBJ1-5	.	CASSEGAGGLQPQHF	TGTGCCAGCAGTGAAGGTGCCGGGGGGCTTCAGCCCCAGCATTTT
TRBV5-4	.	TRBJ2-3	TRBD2	CASSSPLAGASDTQYF	TGTGCCAGCAGCTCCCCCCTAGCGGGAGCATCGGATACGCAGTATTTT
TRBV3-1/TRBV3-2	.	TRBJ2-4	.	CASSQERIGQHKNIQYF	TGTGCCAGCAGCCAAGAGAGGATCGGACAACATAAAAACATTCAGTACTTC
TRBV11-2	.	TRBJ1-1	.	CASSSQGLNTEAFF	TGTGCCAGCAGCTCGCAGGGGCTGAACACTGAAGCTTTCTTT
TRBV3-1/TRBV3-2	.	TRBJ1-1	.	CASSARPGSEAFF	TGTGCCAGCAGCGCCAGGCCGGGAAGTGAAGCTTTCTTT
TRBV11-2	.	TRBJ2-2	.	CASSLIPASGTGELFF	TGTGCCAGCAGCTTAATCCCAGCGTCGGGCACCGGGGAGCTGTTTTTT
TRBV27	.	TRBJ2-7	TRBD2	CASSSLRGSGTNYEQYF	TGTGCCAGCAGTTCCCTCCGCGGTAGCGGGACGAACTACGAGCAGTACTTC
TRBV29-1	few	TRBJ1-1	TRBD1	CSGNRGGNTEAFF	TGCAGCGGTAACAGGGGCGGGAACACTGAAGCTTTCTTT
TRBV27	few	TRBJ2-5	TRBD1	CASSLGTGGKTQYF	TGTGCCAGCAGTCTCGGGACAGGGGGAAAGACCCAGTACTTC
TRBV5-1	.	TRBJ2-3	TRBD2	CASSLGLAGGDTQYF	TGCGCCAGCAGCTTGGGCCTAGCGGGAGGTGATACGCAGTATTTT
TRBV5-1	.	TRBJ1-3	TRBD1	CASSSSGQGGNTIYF	TGCGCCAGCAGCTCGAGTGGACAGGGGGGAAACACCATATATTTT
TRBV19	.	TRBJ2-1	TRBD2	CASSIDGTSGRNEQFF	TGTGCCAGTAGTATAGACGGGACTAGCGGGAGAAATGAGCAGTTCTTC
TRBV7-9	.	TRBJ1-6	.	CASSLDPGTYSYNSPLHF	TGTGCCAGCAGCTTAGATCCAGGAACCTACTCCTATAATTCACCCCTCCACTTT
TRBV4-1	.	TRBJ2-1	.	CASSQEMLPGSVSSYNEQFF	TGCGCCAGCAGCCAAGAGATGCTTCCCGGGAGCGTGAGCTCCTACAATGAGCAGTTCTTC
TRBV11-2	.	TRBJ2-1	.	CASNGIEQFF	TGTGCCAGCAACGGGATCGAGCAGTTCTTC
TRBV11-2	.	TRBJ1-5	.	CASSQTSNQPQHF	TGTGCCAGCAGCCAAACAAGCAATCAGCCCCAGCATTTT
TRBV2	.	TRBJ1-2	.	CASNTFTVNYGYTF	TGTGCCAGCAATACGTTTACTGTGAACTATGGCTACACCTTC
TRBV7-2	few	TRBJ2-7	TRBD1	CASSSGQGAYEQYF	TGTGCCAGCAGCTCGGGACAGGGGGCATACGAGCAGTACTTC